The clone carrying this T cell receptor beta chain was observed many times. This specimen comes from a study of T cell repertoires in cytomegalovirus infection. MiXCR was run by TCRdb on the reads, yielding one entry per CDR3 protein. The table lists more than 150,000 distinct CDR3 sequences, about 15% of them singletons. Sample: CD8+ T cells from PBMCs. This receptor was obtained from a human donor in good health (CMV status not recorded). Some clones in this sample may be carry-over from other donors' samples.

The CDR3 sequence is CASSLSSALSSYNEQFF. In DNA form, the CDR3 reads TGTGCCAGCAGTTTATCCTCCGCTCTGAGCTCCTACAATGAGCAGTTCTTC. The V and J genes are TRBV28 and TRBJ2-1; D unresolved. Trimming pared 1 base from V and 0 bases from J, leaving 13 bases between. This CDR3 is built from 17 residues. CDR1 is MDHEN, CDR2 SYDVKM, per germline.